This T cell receptor beta chain was recovered during a study of CD8+CD57+ T cells in acquired aplastic anemia. As regards this clonotype: The junction departs from the called germline gene at one end, perhaps through a read error.

Profiles of TCR beta VDJ and CDR3 were generated from a genomic DNA template. In TCRdb, the reads were re-called with MiXCR into one record per CDR3 protein. This sample has around 430,000 distinct CDR3 sequences; approximately 32% occur once, and the top ten carry less than 0.85%. In patients chosen for sequencing, flow cytometry had shown CD8+CD57+ cell expansion. Germline CDR1 and CDR2: SGHDT and YYEEEE. The CDR3 contains 14 residues. This TCR came from a human donor with aplastic anemia. Sample: sorted CD4+, CD8+, or CD8+CD57+ T cells (not recorded which) from PBMCs. J is TRBJ1-2 and V is TRBV5-6; TRBD1 aligns across 7 bases. The CDR3 DNA sequence: TGTGCCGGCAGCCCGGACAGGTCTAACTATGGCTACACCTTC. It specifies CAGSPDRSNYGYTF.